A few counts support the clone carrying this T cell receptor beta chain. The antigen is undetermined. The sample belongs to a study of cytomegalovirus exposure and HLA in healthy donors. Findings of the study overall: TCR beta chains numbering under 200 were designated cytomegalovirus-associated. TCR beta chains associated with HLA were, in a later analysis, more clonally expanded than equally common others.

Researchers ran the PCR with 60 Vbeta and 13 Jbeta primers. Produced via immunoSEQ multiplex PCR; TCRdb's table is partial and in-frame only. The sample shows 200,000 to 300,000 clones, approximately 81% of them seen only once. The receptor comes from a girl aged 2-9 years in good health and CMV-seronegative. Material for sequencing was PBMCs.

This CDR3 is CASSLGRGLGSMNTEAFF. CDR3 sequence (DNA): TGCGCCAGCAGCTTGGGAAGGGGATTGGGCTCAATGAACACTGAAGCTTTCTTT. This chain uses TRBV5-1 with TRBJ1-1; tentative D call: TRBD1 (5 bases). The germline V gene encodes CDR1 SGHRS and CDR2 YFSETQ. This CDR3 region has 18 residues. V was shortened by 0 bases and J by 0 bases, with 18 bases between the two germline ends.